These T cell receptor beta chains were read from a single sample in a study of siplizumab effects on memory and regulatory T cells. The repertoire was sequenced with immunoSEQ multiplex PCR; TCRdb's copy has only in-frame clones and lacks some. The sample carries about 110,000 clones, 92% recorded once. The sample comprised CD4+ T cells sorted from blood. The receptor source for this set is a human donor in good health. CDR3s include the opening cysteine and the closing phenylalanine or tryptophan. The order of the fields is V gene, clone size, D gene, J gene, CDR3 protein, CDR3 DNA. D genes are given only for firm matches. Part of the rows lack a size; the others show once, few, many or a class for expanded clones.

>TRBV27|NA|NA|TRBJ1-5
CASSAGMGNQPQHF
TGTGCCAGCAGTGCCGGGATGGGCAATCAGCCCCAGCATTTT
>TRBV5-1|NA|TRBD1|TRBJ2-2
CASSSLQGSEPGELFF
TGCGCCAGCAGCTCTTTACAGGGGTCTGAACCCGGGGAGCTGTTTTTT
>TRBV5-5|once|NA|TRBJ1-4
CASSVNGEGDEKLFF
TGTGCCAGCAGCGTAAACGGGGAGGGGGATGAAAAACTGTTTTTT
>TRBV7-2|NA|NA|TRBJ2-1
CASSLRDSSTHEQFF
TGTGCCAGCAGTTTACGGGACTCTTCAACCCATGAGCAGTTCTTC
>TRBV5-6|NA|TRBD2|TRBJ2-7
CASSLIAGTSGTYEQYF
TGTGCCAGCAGCCTCATTGCCGGGACTAGCGGGACCTACGAGCAGTACTTC
>TRBV29-1|NA|NA|TRBJ1-4
CSVPDRTTNEKLFF
TGCAGCGTTCCCGACAGAACAACTAATGAAAAACTGTTTTTT
>TRBV9|NA|NA|TRBJ2-3
CASSVAGQHTDTQYF
TGTGCCAGCAGCGTAGCGGGGCAACACACAGATACGCAGTATTTT
>TRBV4-1|NA|TRBD1|TRBJ1-5
CASSQGQGAQGEPQHF
TGCGCCAGCAGCCAAGGACAGGGGGCGCAGGGTGAGCCCCAGCATTTT
>TRBV9|NA|NA|TRBJ1-2
CASTPAGVANYGYTF
TGTGCCAGCACTCCAGCAGGGGTAGCTAACTATGGCTACACCTTC
>TRBV5-1|NA|TRBD1|TRBJ2-1
CASSLIGTGMTREQFF
TGCGCCAGCAGCTTGATAGGGACAGGGATGACTCGGGAGCAGTTCTTC
>TRBV30|NA|NA|TRBJ1-2
CAWGPESNYGYTF
TGTGCCTGGGGACCAGAATCTAACTATGGCTACACCTTC
>TRBV2|NA|NA|TRBJ2-7
CASSASSVGEQYF
TGTGCCAGCAGTGCGAGTAGCGTCGGCGAGCAGTACTTC
>TRBV19|once|NA|TRBJ2-2
CASSIDGAGELFF
TGTGCCAGTAGTATAGATGGGGCCGGGGAGCTGTTTTTT
>TRBV5-1|NA|TRBD2|TRBJ2-7
CASSLQAAGGQYEQYF
TGCGCCAGCAGCTTGCAGGCCGCGGGGGGGCAGTACGAGCAGTACTTC
>TRBV20-1|NA|TRBD1|TRBJ2-5
CRGGQGETQYF
TGCAGGGGCGGACAGGGAGAGACCCAGTACTTC
>TRBV25-1|NA|TRBD2|TRBJ2-1
CASSELAGGSYNEQFF
TGTGCCAGCAGTGAACTAGCGGGGGGCTCCTACAATGAGCAGTTCTTC
>TRBV10-1|few|NA|TRBJ2-7
CASSAGAVGGEQYF
TGCGCCAGCTCCGCGGGGGCGGTAGGTGGGGAGCAGTACTTC
>TRBV5-8|few|NA|TRBJ1-5
CASSLDGYQPQHF
TGTGCCAGCAGCTTGGACGGTTATCAGCCCCAGCATTTT
>TRBV5-1|NA|NA|TRBJ2-1
CASSLGRGVYNEQFF
TGCGCCAGCAGCTTGGGCAGGGGGGTCTACAATGAGCAGTTCTTC
>TRBV18|NA|TRBD1|TRBJ1-1
CASSATGVNTEAFF
TGTGCCAGCTCAGCCACAGGGGTGAACACTGAAGCTTTCTTT
>TRBV4-1|NA|NA|TRBJ1-2
CASSQDTSYTF
TGCGCCAGCAGCCAAGATACAAGCTACACCTTC
>TRBV5-6|NA|NA|TRBJ2-7
CASRYGRYTYEQYF
TGTGCCAGCAGATACGGGAGATACACCTACGAGCAGTACTTC
>TRBV2|NA|NA|TRBJ2-6
CASSRGRFSGANVLTF
TGTGCCAGCAGCCGAGGACGATTCTCTGGGGCCAACGTCCTGACTTTC
>TRBV7-9|NA|NA|TRBJ1-2
CASSPSGPQNGYTF
TGTGCCAGCAGCCCTTCGGGCCCCCAGAACGGCTACACCTTC
>TRBV7-8|NA|NA|TRBJ2-7
CASSLKGSEQYF
TGTGCCAGCAGCTTAAAAGGCTCCGAGCAGTACTTC
>TRBV7-9|once|NA|TRBJ2-5
CASSRETQYF
TGTGCCAGCAGCCGGGAGACCCAGTACTTC
>TRBV2|NA|NA|TRBJ2-2
CASMVLAGAGELFF
TGTGCCAGCATGGTACTAGCTGGGGCCGGGGAGCTGTTTTTT
>TRBV6-5|once|NA|TRBJ1-2
CASSYSTAGSYGYTF
TGTGCCAGCAGTTACTCGACGGCGGGAAGCTATGGCTACACCTTC
>TRBV4-1|NA|TRBD1|TRBJ2-7
CASSQGQGSYEQYF
TGCGCCAGCAGCCAAGGACAGGGTTCCTACGAGCAGTACTTC
>TRBV5-1|NA|NA|TRBJ2-2
CASSLDGGTGELFF
TGCGCCAGCAGCTTGGACGGCGGCACCGGGGAGCTGTTTTTT
>TRBV18|NA|NA|TRBJ2-3
CASSPYMGAPDTQYF
TGTGCCAGCTCACCATATATGGGGGCCCCAGATACGCAGTATTTT
>TRBV27|NA|TRBD1|TRBJ2-2
CASRKESTGGSPGELFF
TGTGCCAGCAGGAAGGAATCAACAGGGGGCAGCCCCGGGGAGCTGTTTTTT
>TRBV5-1|NA|TRBD2|TRBJ2-3
CASSLGTSAGGDTQYF
TGCGCCAGCAGCTTGGGGACCTCTGCGGGGGGAGATACGCAGTATTTT
>TRBV18|NA|NA|TRBJ1-2
CASSPGGVTNYGYTF
TGTGCCAGCTCCCCGGGAGGGGTGACTAACTATGGCTACACCTTC
>TRBV20-1|NA|NA|TRBJ2-3
CSPFTDTQYF
TGCAGTCCGTTCACAGATACGCAGTATTTT
>TRBV29-1|NA|TRBD2|TRBJ2-5
CSGAGTSGQETQYF
TGCAGCGGGGCCGGAACTAGCGGCCAAGAGACCCAGTACTTC
>TRBV7-8|NA|NA|TRBJ1-5
CASSAGQINQPQHF
TGTGCCAGCAGCGCCGGACAGATCAATCAGCCCCAGCATTTT
>TRBV6-5|NA|TRBD1|TRBJ1-4
CASSYSTGIGEKLFF
TGTGCCAGCAGTTACTCGACAGGGATTGGTGAAAAACTGTTTTTT
>TRBV18|NA|TRBD1|TRBJ2-5
CASSKGTEETQYF
TGTGCCAGCTCAAAAGGGACAGAAGAGACCCAGTACTTC
>TRBV5-1|NA|NA|TRBJ2-2
CASSLVQANTGELFF
TGCGCCAGCAGCTTGGTGCAGGCGAACACCGGGGAGCTGTTTTTT